This T cell receptor (beta chain) was observed in a study of PD-1 blockade in classical Hodgkin lymphoma. This CDR3 is built from 14 residues. V trimming: 3 bases; J trimming: 6 bases; junction bases outside the gene matches: 7. CDR1 MDHEN and CDR2 SYDVKM come from the germline V gene. The method was immunoSEQ multiplex PCR; TCRdb's version includes in-frame clones alone and lacks a portion of them. The sample has nearly 100,000 clones, over 80% seen once. After autologous stem cell transplantation all patients relapsed, and prior brentuximab vedotin exposure differed between cohorts. The TCR was taken from a human donor with classical Hodgkin lymphoma. This sequence joins TRBV28 and TRBJ1-1; 7 bases match TRBD1. Source: peripheral blood mononuclear cells (PBMCs), taken at baseline. This CDR3 is CASSFRGFKAEAFF. The CDR3 DNA sequence: TGTGCCAGCAGTTTCAGGGGGTTTAAGGCTGAAGCTTTCTTT. The full variable domain, its missing parts supplied by reference TRBV28 and TRBJ1-1, is DVKVTQSSRYLVKRTGEKVFLECVQDMDHENMFWYRQDPGLGLRLIYFSYDVKMKEKGDIPEGYSVSREKKERFSLILESASTNQTSMYLCASSFRGFKAEAFFGQGTRLTVV.